A selection of T cell receptor beta chains follows, all from one sample in a study of cytomegalovirus exposure and HLA in healthy donors. Assay used: immunoSEQ multiplex PCR; TCRdb lists only in-frame clones, some missing. The sample data list under 120,000 clones. Sequenced material: PBMCs. The source is a man aged 45 to 65 in good health and CMV-seronegative. The CDR3 runs from the conserved cysteine through the conserved F or W. D genes are given only for firm matches.

V gene	D gene	J gene	CDR3 DNA	CDR3 protein
TRBV11-2	TRBD2	TRBJ2-1	TGTGCCAGCAGCTTAAGGTTAGCGGGGGACTACAATGAGCAGTTCTTC	CASSLRLAGDYNEQFF
TRBV6-6	-	TRBJ2-7	TGTGCCAGCAACCCTACAGGGATAGTCTCCTACGAGCAGTACTTC	CASNPTGIVSYEQYF
TRBV28	-	TRBJ1-5	TGTGCCAGCAGTTACAGCCGCAATCAGCCCCAGCATTTT	CASSYSRNQPQHF
TRBV11-2	TRBD1	TRBJ2-7	TGTGCCAGCAGCTCGACAGGGGGAATCTACGAGCAGTACTTC	CASSSTGGIYEQYF
TRBV7-9	TRBD1	TRBJ2-2	TGTGCCAGCAGGCGGGGACAGGGAAAGAACACCGGGGAGCTGTTTTTT	CASRRGQGKNTGELFF
TRBV5-6	-	TRBJ1-1	TGTGCCAGCAGCTCGACAGTTAACACTGAAGCTTTCTTT	CASSSTVNTEAFF
TRBV7-9	-	TRBJ1-2	TGTGCCAGCAGCCTCGACGGGAACATTTGGAAGAACTATGGCTACACCTTC	CASSLDGNIWKNYGYTF
TRBV4-2	-	TRBJ1-4	TGTGCCAGCAGCCAACCAACAACAGGGAATGAAAAACTGTTTTTT	CASSQPTTGNEKLFF
TRBV29-1	-	TRBJ2-6	TGCAGCGCCGTCCAGGGCTCTGGGGCCAACGTCCTGACTTTC	CSAVQGSGANVLTF
TRBV9	TRBD1	TRBJ1-1	TGTGCCAGCAGCGTAGCTGGGACAGGTACTGAAGCTTTCTTT	CASSVAGTGTEAFF
TRBV18	TRBD2	TRBJ2-5	TGTGCCAGCTCTGCCCAAGCGGGAGGCCAAGAGACCCAGTACTTC	CASSAQAGGQETQYF
TRBV19	TRBD1	TRBJ2-7	TGTGCCAGTAGGCCTCACGGACAGGGGTACGAGCAGTACTTC	CASRPHGQGYEQYF
TRBV29-1	-	TRBJ1-1	TGCAGCGCCATGAACACTGAAGCTTTCTTT	CSAMNTEAFF
TRBV15	-	TRBJ2-7	TGTGCCACCAGCAGAGATAGGCCAGGGCCCCTCTACGAGCAGTACTTC	CATSRDRPGPLYEQYF
TRBV28	TRBD1	TRBJ1-2	TGTGCCAGCAGTTTAAGGGGACAGCCCGGGGGTGGCTACACCTTC	CASSLRGQPGGGYTF